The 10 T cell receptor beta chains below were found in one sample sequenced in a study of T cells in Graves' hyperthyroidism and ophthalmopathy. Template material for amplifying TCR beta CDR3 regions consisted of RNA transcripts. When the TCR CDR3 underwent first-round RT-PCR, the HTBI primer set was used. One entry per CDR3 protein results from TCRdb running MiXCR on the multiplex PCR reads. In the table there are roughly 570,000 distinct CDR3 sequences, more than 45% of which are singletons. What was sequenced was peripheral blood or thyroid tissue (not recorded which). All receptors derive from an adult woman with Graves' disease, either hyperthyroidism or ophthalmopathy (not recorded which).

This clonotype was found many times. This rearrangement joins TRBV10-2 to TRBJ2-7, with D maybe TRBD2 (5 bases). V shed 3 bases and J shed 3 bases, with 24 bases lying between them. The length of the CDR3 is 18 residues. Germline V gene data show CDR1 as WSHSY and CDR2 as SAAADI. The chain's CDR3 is CASSDEANGIPFSYEQYF. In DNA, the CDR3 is TGCGCCAGCAGTGATGAGGCTAACGGGATACCATTTAGCTACGAGCAGTACTTC.

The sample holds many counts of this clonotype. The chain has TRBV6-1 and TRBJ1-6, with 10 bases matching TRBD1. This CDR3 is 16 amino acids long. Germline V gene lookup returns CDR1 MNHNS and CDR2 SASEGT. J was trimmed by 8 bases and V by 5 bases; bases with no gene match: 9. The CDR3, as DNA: TGTGCCAGCAGTCGAGGAGGGGGACAGGGGTATTCACCCCTCCACTTT. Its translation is CASSRGGGQGYSPLHF.

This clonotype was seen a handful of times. The CDR3 is CATSSDRGPHGYTF. The DNA of the CDR3 is TGTGCCACCAGCAGCGACAGGGGGCCGCATGGCTACACCTTC. The chain has TRBV15 and TRBJ1-2, with 10 positions matching TRBD1. The CDR3 contains 14 residues. Germline-derived CDR1 and CDR2 are LNHNV and YYDKDF (reference sequence). Trimming removed 3 bases from V and 6 bases from J; junction bases left unmatched: 4.

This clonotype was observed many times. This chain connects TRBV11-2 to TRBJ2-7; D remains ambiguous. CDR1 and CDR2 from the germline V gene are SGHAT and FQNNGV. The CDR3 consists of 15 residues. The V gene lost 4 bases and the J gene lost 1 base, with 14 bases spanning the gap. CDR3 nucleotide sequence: TGTGCCAGCAGCTCGATCATGAGTTGGTCCTACGAGCAGTACTTC. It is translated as CASSSIMSWSYEQYF.

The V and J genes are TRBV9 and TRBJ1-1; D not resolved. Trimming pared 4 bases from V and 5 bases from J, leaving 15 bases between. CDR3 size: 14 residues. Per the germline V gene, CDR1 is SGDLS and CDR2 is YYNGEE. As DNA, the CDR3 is TGTGCCAGCAGCCCACACCCGAGGGAGACTGAAGCTTTCTTT. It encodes CASSPHPRETEAFF.

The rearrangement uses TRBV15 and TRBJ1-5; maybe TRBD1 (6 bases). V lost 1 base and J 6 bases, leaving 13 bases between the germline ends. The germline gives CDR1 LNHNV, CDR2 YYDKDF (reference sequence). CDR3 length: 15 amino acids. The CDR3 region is CATSRALGGGQPQHF. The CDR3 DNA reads TGTGCCACCAGCAGAGCGTTAGGGGGAGGTCAGCCCCAGCATTTT.

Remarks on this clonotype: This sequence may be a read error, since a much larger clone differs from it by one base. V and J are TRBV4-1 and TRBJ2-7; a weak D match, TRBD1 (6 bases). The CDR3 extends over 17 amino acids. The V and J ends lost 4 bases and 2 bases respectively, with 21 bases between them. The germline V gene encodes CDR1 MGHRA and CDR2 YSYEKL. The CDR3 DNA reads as TGCGCCAGCAGCCGAGGGGGAACAGGGCTCTACACCTACGAGCAGTACTTC. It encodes CASSRGGTGLYTYEQYF.

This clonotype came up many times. In nucleotides, the CDR3 is TGTGCCAGCAGCGAAGGGACAGTGGAAGCTTTCTTT. Its protein product is CASSEGTVEAFF. The rearrangement uses TRBV7-9 and TRBJ1-1; the match to TRBD1 covers 7 bases. Germline CDR1 SEHNR, CDR2 FQNEAQ (reference sequence). Trimming cost V 5 bases and J 8 bases; bases outside gene matches: 5. This CDR3 comprises 12 residues.

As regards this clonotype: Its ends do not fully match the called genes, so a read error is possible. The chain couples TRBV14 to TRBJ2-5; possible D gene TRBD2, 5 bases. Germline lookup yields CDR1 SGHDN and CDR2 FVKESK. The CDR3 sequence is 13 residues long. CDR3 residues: CVSSQDSRTRQYF. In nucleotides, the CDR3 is TGTGTCAGCAGCCAAGATAGTCGGACTCGCCAGTACTTC.

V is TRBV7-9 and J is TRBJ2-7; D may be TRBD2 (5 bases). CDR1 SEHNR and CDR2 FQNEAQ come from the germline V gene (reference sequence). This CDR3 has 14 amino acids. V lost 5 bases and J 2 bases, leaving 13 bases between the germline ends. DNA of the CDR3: TGTGCCAGCAGCCAAGAGGGATACACCTACGAGCAGTACTTC. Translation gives CASSQEGYTYEQYF.